Following are 26 T cell receptor beta chains from one sample sequenced in a study of cytomegalovirus exposure and HLA in healthy donors. PCR was performed using 60 Vbeta and 13 Jbeta primers. The method was immunoSEQ multiplex PCR; TCRdb's version includes in-frame clones alone and lacks a portion of them. The sample lists about 76,000 clones, 72% occurring once. Sequencing input: PBMCs. All receptors derive from a woman in her forties in good health and CMV-seropositive.

As for this clone: The junction and the germline gene differ at one end; a read error may be behind it. The chain couples TRBV10-2 to TRBJ1-5; D ambiguous. CDR1 is WSHSY, CDR2 SAAADI, per germline. The CDR3 length is 12 residues. The CDR3 reads CASSETQRPQNF. The CDR3 nucleotides read TGCGCCAGCAGTGAGACCCAGCGGCCCCAGAATTTT.

The chain couples TRBV27 to TRBJ1-5, with TRBD1 as a possible D gene (5 bases). The CDR3 totals 17 residues. CDR1 MNHEY and CDR2 SMNVEV come from the germline V gene (reference sequence). Trimming left V 6 bases short and J 0 bases short, with 18 bases between. CDR3 protein: CASSATGGRYSNQPQHF. CDR3 coding DNA: TGTGCCAGCAGCGCGACGGGGGGACGTTATAGCAATCAGCCCCAGCATTTT.

This rearrangement joins TRBV28 to TRBJ1-6; D remains ambiguous. Per the germline V gene, CDR1 is MDHEN and CDR2 is SYDVKM. Trimming pared 5 bases from V and 0 bases from J, leaving 11 bases between. The CDR3 has 16 residues. The chain's CDR3 is CASSPPRGSYNSPLHF. DNA for the CDR3: TGTGCCAGCAGTCCGCCCCGGGGCTCCTATAATTCACCCCTCCACTTT.

The rearrangement joins TRBV4-1 to TRBJ1-2; D unclear. Trimming shortened V by 0 bases and J by 1 base, and 9 bases separated the two germline ends. This CDR3 has 15 residues. CDR1 MGHRA and CDR2 YSYEKL come from the germline V gene. CDR3 residues: CASSQDQADNYGYTF. The CDR3 DNA reads as TGCGCCAGCAGCCAAGATCAAGCGGATAACTATGGCTACACCTTC.

The J gene is TRBJ2-3, the V gene TRBV9; TRBD2 aligns across 8 bases. CDR3 length: 15 amino acids. CDR1 SGDLS and CDR2 YYNGEE come from the germline V gene. V trimming: 7 bases; J trimming: 0 bases; junction bases outside the gene matches: 7. The chain's CDR3 is CASGSGGASTDTQYF. CDR3 coding DNA: TGTGCCAGCGGATCCGGGGGGGCTAGCACAGATACGCAGTATTTT.

V is TRBV5-1 and J is TRBJ1-6; 8 nucleotides align to TRBD1. Trimming at V came to 4 bases and at J to 8 bases, leaving 8 bases not matched to a gene. The length of the CDR3 is 15 residues. The germline CDR1 and CDR2 sequences are SGHRS and YFSETQ. CDR3 nucleotides: TGCGCCAGCAGCCGGGCCCAGGGGGCCGATTCACCCCTCCACTTT. It specifies CASSRAQGADSPLHF.

The V call is TRBV6-5, the J call TRBJ2-5; 8 nucleotides align to TRBD1. The CDR3 contains 14 residues. Losses at the gene ends were 5 bases for V and 3 bases for J; bases not matched to a gene: 5. Germline CDR1 and CDR2: MNHEY and SVGAGI. The CDR3 loop reads CASSARGQEETQYF. DNA of the CDR3: TGTGCCAGCAGTGCACGGGGACAGGAAGAGACCCAGTACTTC.

In DNA, the CDR3 is TGCGCCAGCAGTCCCCCGAAGGACAGAAGCTACGAGCAGTACTTC. Translation gives CASSPPKDRSYEQYF. The genes are TRBV23-1 and TRBJ2-7; TRBD1 is a possible D gene (6 bases). TRBV23-1 is labeled an ORF, and its function is uncertain. The CDR3 is 15 amino acids. Trimming cost V 4 bases and J 3 bases, with 16 bases left between them.

This chain connects TRBV6-1 to TRBJ2-7; 11 nucleotides align to TRBD2. The CDR3 has 14 amino acids. V shed 8 bases, J shed 3 bases, and the junction held 6 bases outside the gene matches. Germline V lookup: CDR1 MNHNS, CDR2 SASEGT. The CDR3 sequence is CASRLAGGFYEQYF. The DNA of the CDR3 is TGTGCCAGCCGCCTAGCGGGGGGCTTCTACGAGCAGTACTTC.

This sequence joins TRBV5-1 and TRBJ2-1; the match to TRBD2 covers 8 bases. Germline values: CDR1 SGHRS, CDR2 YFSETQ. V gave up 4 bases and J gave up 0 bases; unmatched junction bases: 12. This CDR3 region has 18 residues. CDR3 nucleotides: TGCGCCAGCAGCGGGGGACTAGGTTATACGGGCTCCTACAATGAGCAGTTCTTC. Amino acid sequence: CASSGGLGYTGSYNEQFF.

The chain carries TRBV6-5 and TRBJ1-6, with D possibly TRBD1 on 5 matching bases. The germline gives CDR1 MNHEY, CDR2 SVGAGI. The CDR3 length is 13 residues. V dropped 5 bases and J dropped 8 bases, with 10 bases sitting between them. The CDR3 DNA is TGTGCCAGCAGTGCCGACAGAGATTCACCCCTCCACTTT. It encodes CASSADRDSPLHF.

Notes on this clone: The sample holds other DNA sequences that translate to the same CDR3. V gene TRBV7-2 combines with J gene TRBJ2-3, with D hard to call. The CDR3 has 13 amino acids. CDR1 and CDR2 (germline): SGHTA, FQGNSA. V was shortened by 0 bases and J by 2 bases, with 3 bases between the two germline ends. CDR3 amino acids: CASSLAYTDTQYF. The CDR3 DNA reads as TGTGCCAGCAGCTTAGCCTACACAGATACGCAGTATTTT.

This clone was recorded a few times. The chain uses TRBV2 and TRBJ2-3; D uncertain. This CDR3 spans 15 amino acids. Germline CDR1 SNHLY, CDR2 FYNNEI. V shed 3 bases and J shed 0 bases, with 10 bases lying between them. The CDR3 loop is CASSEAVASTDTQYF. The CDR3 DNA is TGTGCCAGCAGTGAGGCAGTAGCTAGCACAGATACGCAGTATTTT. Full variable domain (remainder filled in from reference TRBV2 and TRBJ2-3): EPEVTQTPSHQVTQMGQEVILRCVPISNHLYFYWYRQILGQKVEFLVSFYNNEISEKSEIFDDQFSVERPDGSNFTLKIRSTKLEDSAMYFCASSEAVASTDTQYFGPGTRLTVL.

The rearrangement uses TRBV2 and TRBJ1-4; possibly TRBD1 for D (6 bases). Germline-derived CDR1 and CDR2 are SNHLY and FYNNEI. Trimming took 7 bases from V and 5 from J, leaving 8 bases between them. The CDR3 contains 12 residues. CDR3 residues: CASTRGNEKLFF. In DNA, the CDR3 is TGTGCCAGCACCAGGGGAAATGAAAAACTGTTTTTT.

The genes are TRBV5-1 and TRBJ2-7; 10 bases match TRBD2. Germline-derived CDR1 and CDR2 are SGHRS and YFSETQ. Trimming removed 4 bases from V and 4 bases from J; junction bases left unmatched: 5. The CDR3 runs 14 residues. As DNA, the CDR3 is TGCGCCAGCAGCCTTTTAGCGGGGGGATACGAGCAGTACTTC. Its protein product is CASSLLAGGYEQYF.

This clone has just one count. The V and J genes are TRBV18 and TRBJ2-7, with 9 nucleotides matching TRBD2. The CDR3 extends over 18 amino acids. Trimming took 3 bases from V and 2 from J; bases not matched to a gene: 14. Looked up from germline, CDR1 is KGHSH and CDR2 is LQKENI. CDR3 bases: TGTGCCAGCTCACCCGGGGTCGAAAGCGGGGGGCCTACCTACGAGCAGTACTTC. Amino acids: CASSPGVESGGPTYEQYF.

The chain couples TRBV10-3 to TRBJ2-7; 7 bases are shared with TRBD1. V was pared by 2 bases and J by 3 bases, with 4 bases of the junction left unmatched. Germline V gene data show CDR1 as ENHRY and CDR2 as SYGVKD. This CDR3 has 14 residues. The CDR3 is CAISEVGDSYEQYF. The CDR3 coding sequence is TGTGCCATCAGTGAGGTCGGGGACAGCTACGAGCAGTACTTC.

This chain joins TRBV5-3 and TRBJ1-2, with 8 nucleotides matching TRBD1. TRBV5-3 is an open reading frame, and its role is uncertain. Losses at the gene ends were 10 bases for V and 4 bases for J; bases not matched to a gene: 18. CDR3 length equals 16 residues. The CDR3 coding sequence is TGTGCCGGCCGGACCAGGGGGCGTACCTTAATCTATGGCTACACCTTC. It encodes CAGRTRGRTLIYGYTF.

In this sample, this clone turned up once. The CDR3 region has the DNA TGCAGCGGGCGGGACACTGAAGCTTTCTTT. Its translation is CSGRDTEAFF. V is TRBV29-1 and J is TRBJ1-1; D remains ambiguous. V lost 7 bases, J lost 3 bases, and 6 bases lay in between. The CDR3 consists of 10 residues. The V gene's germline CDR1 is SQVTM and CDR2 ANQGSEA.

There are a few counts of this clone. The chain has TRBV30 and TRBJ1-5; 7 positions match TRBD1. Trimming at V came to 2 bases and at J to 4 bases, leaving 8 bases not matched to a gene. CDR1 and CDR2 (germline): GTSNPN, SVGIG (reference sequence). This CDR3 contains 15 residues. CDR3 loop: CAWSQRDRANQPQHF. The CDR3 coding sequence is TGTGCCTGGAGTCAGAGAGACAGGGCTAATCAGCCCCAGCATTTT.

The V and J genes are TRBV27 and TRBJ1-2; D may be TRBD1 (5 bases). The germline gives CDR1 MNHEY, CDR2 SMNVEV (reference sequence). V lost 0 bases and J 4 bases, leaving 18 bases between the germline ends. The CDR3 consists of 17 residues. The CDR3 region has the DNA TGTGCCAGCAGTTTATCGAGGTTCCAGGGAAAAATCTATGGCTACACCTTC. It specifies CASSLSRFQGKIYGYTF.

This clone was detected only once. This rearrangement joins TRBV6-1 to TRBJ1-2; D unclear. The V and J ends lost 2 bases and 7 bases respectively, with 17 bases between them. The CDR3 sequence is 15 residues long. The V gene's germline CDR1 is MNHNS and CDR2 SASEGT. The CDR3 protein is CASSEFSTGSIGYTF. As DNA, the CDR3 is TGTGCCAGCAGTGAATTCAGTACCGGGTCAATTGGCTACACCTTC.

The chain is built from TRBV6-1 and TRBJ2-1; D may be TRBD2 (6 bases). This CDR3 comprises 15 residues. Looked up from germline, CDR1 is MNHNS and CDR2 is SASEGT. Trimming pared 6 bases from V and 0 bases from J, leaving 12 bases between. CDR3: CASRRDSSSYNEQFF. The CDR3 DNA sequence: TGTGCCAGCAGACGGGACTCAAGCTCCTACAATGAGCAGTTCTTC.

The V gene is TRBV9, the J gene TRBJ2-7; tentative D call: TRBD2 (7 bases). V was cut by 0 bases and J by 5 bases, with 12 bases left in between. Germline CDR1 is SGDLS and CDR2 is YYNGEE. CDR3 length equals 14 residues. The CDR3 nucleotides are TGTGCCAGCAGCGTAGAGGGGGGGCAGGACGAGCAGTACTTC. This codes for CASSVEGGQDEQYF.

The gene calls are TRBV18 and TRBJ1-1, with D uncertain. With 5 bases removed from V and 4 bases from J, the gap between germline ends came to 11 bases. Germline loops: CDR1 KGHSH, CDR2 LQKENI. This CDR3 spans 13 amino acids. Here the CDR3 reads CASSAEQSTEAFF. The CDR3, as DNA: TGTGCCAGCTCAGCGGAACAATCCACTGAAGCTTTCTTT.

The V and J genes are TRBV27 and TRBJ2-7; D uncertain. Trimming took off 2 bases at V and 0 bases at J, with 14 bases between the two ends. Germline lookup yields CDR1 MNHEY and CDR2 SMNVEV (reference sequence). CDR3 length: 16 residues. The CDR3 loop reads CASSLSPGSSSYEQYF. The CDR3 DNA reads TGTGCCAGCAGTTTAAGTCCCGGTTCTAGCTCCTACGAGCAGTACTTC.